Below, 30 T cell receptor beta chains from the same sample are listed, as sequenced in a study of cytomegalovirus exposure and HLA in healthy donors. 13 Jbeta primers and 60 Vbeta primers were used for the PCR. Generated by immunoSEQ multiplex PCR, the TCRdb table keeps only in-frame clones and is missing some. The table records approximately 190,000 clones, around 73% of them present only once. Sequences were obtained from PBMCs. The receptor set was obtained from a woman in her 30s in good health and CMV-seropositive.

This clone was seen only a few times. The gene calls are TRBV6-8 and TRBJ2-1, with 9 bases identical to TRBD2. The germline gives CDR1 MNHGY, CDR2 SAAAGT. With 3 bases clipped from V and 7 bases from J, the junction kept 7 bases outside the gene matches. The CDR3 has 15 amino acids. The CDR3 here is CASSYGGGAGNEQFF. DNA of the CDR3: TGTGCCAGCAGTTATGGCGGGGGGGCGGGTAATGAGCAGTTCTTC.

The chain couples TRBV7-3 to TRBJ2-7; no definite D call. CDR3 length: 14 amino acids. Looked up from germline, CDR1 is SGHTA and CDR2 is FQGTGA. With 2 bases removed from V and 6 bases from J, the gap between germline ends came to 14 bases. Here the CDR3 reads CASSLAAWRGEQYF. The CDR3 DNA reads as TGTGCCAGCAGCTTAGCCGCTTGGCGAGGCGAGCAGTACTTC.

The chain has TRBV6-1 and TRBJ2-1, with D maybe TRBD1 (8 bases). The CDR3 covers 15 residues. The V end lost 6 bases, the J end lost 7 bases, and 19 bases lay between the germline ends. Germline V CDR1 and CDR2: MNHNS, SASEGT. The CDR3: CASSEPTGGANEQFF. DNA for the CDR3: TGTGCCAGCAGCGAACCCACAGGGGGGGCGAATGAGCAGTTCTTC.

In this sample, this clone turned up a few times. The rearrangement uses TRBV7-9 and TRBJ1-1; D might be TRBD1 (6 bases). The CDR3 consists of 14 residues. The ends were cut back, 5 bases at V and 1 base at J, with 11 bases in the middle. The germline V gene has CDR1 SEHNR and CDR2 FQNEAQ (reference sequence). CDR3 nucleotides: TGTGCCAGCAGCCTGGGACATCAGAACACTGAAGCTTTCTTT. As protein: CASSLGHQNTEAFF.

This clone was detected once. The chain combines TRBV12-5 with TRBJ1-3, with D possibly TRBD1 on 5 matching bases. Between the trimmed V and J ends, which lost 6 bases and 1 base, there was a span of 10 bases. Germline V gene lookup returns CDR1 LGHNT and CDR2 FRNRAP. The CDR3 has 14 residues. CDR3 sequence reads: CASGTGGSGNTIYF. The CDR3 DNA is TGTGCTAGTGGAACCGGGGGTTCTGGAAACACCATATATTTT.

The chain combines TRBV5-1 with TRBJ2-5; D gene unclear. The CDR3 loop spans 16 amino acids. V was clipped by 2 bases and J by 2 bases, with 16 bases between them. Germline assignment: CDR1 SGHRS and CDR2 YFSETQ. This chain's CDR3 is CASSLPLAVPQETQYF. The CDR3 DNA reads as TGCGCCAGCAGCTTACCCTTGGCAGTCCCTCAAGAGACCCAGTACTTC.

The rearrangement links TRBV7-3 to TRBJ2-5; TRBD2 matches at 10 bases. The CDR3 is 15 residues long. Germline CDR1 reads SGHTA; CDR2 reads FQGTGA. V shed 5 bases and J 4 bases; nucleotides not matched to a gene: 7. CDR3 DNA: TGTGCCAGCAGCCCAATAGCGGGGGGTAGAGAGACCCAGTACTTC. This encodes CASSPIAGGRETQYF.

The chain links TRBV2 to TRBJ2-7; 7 nucleotides agree with TRBD2. Germline CDR1 SNHLY, CDR2 FYNNEI. The CDR3 contains 14 residues. The V and J ends lost 5 bases and 2 bases, in that order; junction bases with no gene match: 6. The CDR3 loop is CASSQSGTTYEQYF. In nucleotides, the CDR3 is TGTGCCAGCAGTCAAAGTGGGACTACCTACGAGCAGTACTTC. Full variable domain (rest looked up from reference TRBV2 and TRBJ2-7): EPEVTQTPSHQVTQMGQEVILRCVPISNHLYFYWYRQILGQKVEFLVSFYNNEISEKSEIFDDQFSVERPDGSNFTLKIRSTKLEDSAMYFCASSQSGTTYEQYFGPGTRLTVT.

The V gene is TRBV6-5, the J gene TRBJ2-7, with a weak D call TRBD2 (5 bases). Trimming took 1 base from V and 2 from J, leaving 12 bases between them. CDR3 length: 15 amino acids. Germline V lookup: CDR1 MNHEY, CDR2 SVGAGI. In nucleotides, the CDR3 is TGTGCCAGCAGTTACTTAGGACTTCAAGCCTACGAGCAGTACTTC. This sequence encodes CASSYLGLQAYEQYF.

This chain joins TRBV4-3 and TRBJ2-3; TRBD1 might be the D (5 bases). The CDR3 spans 15 residues. V lost 3 bases and J 3 bases, leaving 13 bases between the germline ends. Per germline, CDR1 LGHNA and CDR2 YSLEER. DNA for the CDR3: TGCGCCAGCAGCCATAGGGGCGTCGGGACAGATACGCAGTATTTT. Protein product: CASSHRGVGTDTQYF.

V usage is TRBV12-5 and J usage is TRBJ1-2; TRBD1 agrees at 9 bases. V lost 4 bases and J lost 7; bases outside the gene matches: 10. Germline values: CDR1 LGHNT, CDR2 FRNRAP. CDR3 length equals 15 residues. CDR3 bases: TGTGCTAGTGGTTCGACCGGGACAGGGCTTGGTGGCTACACCTTC. It translates to CASGSTGTGLGGYTF.

The chain employs TRBV6-6 and TRBJ2-1; perhaps TRBD1 as D (5 bases). The CDR3 is made up of 14 amino acids. Germline V gene sequence: CDR1 MNHNY, CDR2 SVGAGI (reference sequence). Between the trimmed V and J ends, which lost 5 bases and 8 bases, there was a span of 16 bases. The CDR3 spells CASSRQSKGDEQFF. CDR3 nucleotide sequence: TGTGCCAGCAGTCGACAGTCTAAAGGCGATGAGCAGTTCTTC.

The chain carries TRBV19 and TRBJ1-1; tentative D call: TRBD1 (6 bases). Germline CDR1 reads LNHDA; CDR2 reads SQIVND (reference sequence). This CDR3 has 13 amino acids. V lost 6 bases, J lost 4 bases, and 12 bases lay in between. The CDR3 DNA reads TGTGCCAGTAGCGAACAGGGATCCACTGAAGCTTTCTTT. It is translated as CASSEQGSTEAFF.

This rearrangement joins TRBV9 to TRBJ2-1, with 12 nucleotides matching TRBD2. V dropped 3 bases and J dropped 4; count of bases not matched to a gene: 2. The CDR3 totals 15 residues. The germline CDR1 and CDR2 sequences are SGDLS and YYNGEE. The CDR3 spells CASSETSGSYNEQFF. CDR3 in DNA: TGTGCCAGCAGCGAGACTAGCGGGAGTTACAATGAGCAGTTCTTC.

Only a few counts were recorded for this clone. The rearrangement joins TRBV29-1 to TRBJ1-2, with D tentatively TRBD1 (6 bases). This CDR3 comprises 13 residues. Germline V gene lookup returns CDR1 SQVTM and CDR2 ANQGSEA. The V end lost 2 bases, the J end lost 3 bases, and 10 bases lay between the germline ends. The CDR3 protein is CSVETGLDYGYTF. In DNA, the CDR3 is TGCAGCGTTGAAACAGGGTTAGACTATGGCTACACCTTC. Complete variable domain (other parts from reference TRBV29-1 and TRBJ1-2): SAVISQKPSRDICQRGTSLTIQCQVDSQVTMMFWYRQQPGQSLTLIATANQGSEATYESGFVIDKFPISRPNLTFSTLTVSNMSPEDSSIYLCSVETGLDYGYTFGSGTRLTVV.

Only a few counts were recorded for this clone. The chain uses TRBV18 and TRBJ1-3; weak D call: TRBD1 (6 bases). The CDR3 has 15 residues. Between the trimmed V and J ends, which lost 1 base and 5 bases, there was a span of 12 bases. Per the germline V gene, CDR1 is KGHSH and CDR2 is LQKENI. The chain's CDR3 is CASSPLGQSRNTIYF. In nucleotides, the CDR3 is TGTGCCAGCTCACCACTCGGACAGTCGAGAAACACCATATATTTT.

CDR3 nucleotide sequence: TGTGCCAGCAGCCAAGTCCGAGGGGAGGGTGGCTACACCTTC. Encoded protein: CASSQVRGEGGYTF. The chain has TRBV4-2 and TRBJ1-2; possibly TRBD1 for D (5 bases). CDR1 and CDR2 from the germline V gene are LGHNA and YNFKEQ. The CDR3 contains 14 residues. Trimming removed 1 base from V and 7 bases from J, with 13 bases in between.

The rearrangement links TRBV6-1 to TRBJ1-5, with D possibly TRBD1 on 5 matching bases. Germline CDR1 MNHNS, CDR2 SASEGT. V shed 3 bases and J shed 2 bases, with 14 bases lying between them. CDR3 length: 16 amino acids. DNA of the CDR3: TGTGCCAGCAGTGACAACTACGGGGGTGGCAATCAGCCCCAGCATTTT. The encoded protein is CASSDNYGGGNQPQHF.

V and J are TRBV14 and TRBJ2-3; 9 nucleotides align to TRBD2. This CDR3 has 14 amino acids. V lost 7 bases, J lost 0 bases, and 2 bases stayed unmatched. Germline V lookup: CDR1 SGHDN, CDR2 FVKESK. CDR3 nucleotides: TGTGCCAGCACTAGCGGGGTTAGCACAGATACGCAGTATTTT. It is translated as CASTSGVSTDTQYF.

The V and J genes are TRBV5-4 and TRBJ2-5; a possible D gene is TRBD2 (7 bases). CDR1 and CDR2 (germline): SGHNT, YYREEE (reference sequence). The length of the CDR3 is 15 residues. Trimming took off 2 bases at V and 2 bases at J, with 13 bases between the two ends. CDR3 in amino acids: CASSLQGLSQETQYF. The CDR3 DNA follows: TGTGCCAGCAGCTTACAGGGACTATCGCAAGAGACCCAGTACTTC.

The V call is TRBV5-8, the J call TRBJ1-5; D gene ambiguous. There are 15 residues in the CDR3. Germline CDR1 SGHTS, CDR2 YDEGEE. V gave up 2 bases and J gave up 0 bases, with 9 bases separating them. This chain's CDR3 is CASSFRGYSNQPQHF. In nucleotides, the CDR3 is TGTGCCAGCAGCTTCCGAGGTTATAGCAATCAGCCCCAGCATTTT.

The rearrangement uses TRBV9 and TRBJ2-1, with 12 bases fitting TRBD2. The CDR3 extends over 17 amino acids. From germline, CDR1 is SGDLS and CDR2 YYNGEE. V shed 0 bases and J 8 bases; nucleotides not matched to a gene: 9. The CDR3 DNA follows: TGTGCCAGCAGCGTAGGACTAGCGGGGGCTGCCGTGGATGAGCAGTTCTTC. It encodes CASSVGLAGAAVDEQFF.

The J gene is TRBJ1-1, the V gene TRBV4-1, with D perhaps TRBD1 (5 bases). Germline CDR1 is MGHRA and CDR2 is YSYEKL. This CDR3 has 16 residues. Trimming stripped 0 bases from V and 4 bases from J, with 15 bases between. The chain's CDR3 is CASSQEGFIGGTEAFF. CDR3 bases: TGCGCCAGCAGCCAAGAGGGATTTATCGGGGGCACTGAAGCTTTCTTT.

The genes are TRBV6-4 and TRBJ2-2; no firm D call. Trimming pared 0 bases from V and 6 bases from J, leaving 11 bases between. Germline V gene data show CDR1 as MRHNA and CDR2 as SNTAGT. The CDR3 totals 15 residues. CDR3 sequence (DNA): TGTGCCAGCAGTGACTCGAGAGGCGCCCCCGGGGAGCTGTTTTTT. Protein product: CASSDSRGAPGELFF.

The V and J genes are TRBV27 and TRBJ2-1, with D perhaps matching TRBD2 (5 bases). The CDR3 sequence is 17 residues long. V lost 0 bases, J lost 0 bases, and 12 bases lay in between. Germline CDR1 and CDR2: MNHEY and SMNVEV (reference sequence). Here the CDR3 reads CASSLSGGWSSYNEQFF. DNA of the CDR3: TGTGCCAGCAGTTTATCTGGCGGGTGGAGCTCCTACAATGAGCAGTTCTTC.

The chain has TRBV5-1 and TRBJ1-5; D unclear. Germline values: CDR1 SGHRS, CDR2 YFSETQ. V lost 0 bases and J 5 bases, leaving 12 bases between the germline ends. This CDR3 has 15 amino acids. In DNA form, the CDR3 reads TGCGCCAGCAGCTTGGCGGTAGGAGCCGATCAGCCCCAGCATTTT. Translation: CASSLAVGADQPQHF.

The chain has TRBV28 and TRBJ1-4; 9 bases are a match to TRBD1. The germline V gene has CDR1 MDHEN and CDR2 SYDVKM. The length of the CDR3 is 13 residues. With V trimmed by 7 bases and J by 8 bases, 5 bases remained unmatched. The CDR3 DNA reads as TGTGCCAGCACCTACAGGGGGCGCGAAAAACTGTTTTTT. Translated, it gives CASTYRGREKLFF.

J is TRBJ2-1 and V is TRBV6-6; 11 bases line up with TRBD2. The CDR3 sequence is 15 residues long. V was clipped by 4 bases and J by 6 bases; unmatched bases: 5. Germline assignment: CDR1 MNHNY and CDR2 SVGAGI (reference sequence). The CDR3 region is CASSLAGGPGNEQFF. CDR3 DNA sequence: TGTGCCAGCAGTTTAGCGGGGGGGCCTGGCAATGAGCAGTTCTTC.

The rearrangement uses TRBV7-9 and TRBJ2-7; D is perhaps TRBD2 (5 bases). CDR3 length: 15 amino acids. Germline CDR1 is SEHNR and CDR2 is FQNEAQ (reference sequence). V was shortened by 3 bases and J by 1 base, with 13 bases between the two germline ends. This CDR3 is CASSLTGGRSYEQYF. The CDR3 DNA follows: TGTGCCAGCAGCTTGACCGGCGGGCGATCCTACGAGCAGTACTTC. The whole variable domain, filled in from reference TRBV7-9 and TRBJ2-7, reads DTGVSQNPRHKITKRGQNVTFRCDPISEHNRLYWYRQTLGQGPEFLTYFQNEAQLEKSRLLSDRFSAERPKGSFSTLEIQRTEQGDSAMYLCASSLTGGRSYEQYFGPGTRLTVT.

This clone was counted only a few times. CDR3: CASSFSAGDYEQYF. CDR3 nucleotide sequence: TGCGCCAGCAGCTTTAGTGCGGGGGACTACGAGCAGTACTTC. The chain employs TRBV5-1 and TRBJ2-5; 7 bases line up with TRBD2. The J call is uncertain, as TRBJ2-7 better fits the DNA end. CDR1 and CDR2 from the germline V gene are SGHRS and YFSETQ. This CDR3 comprises 14 residues.